This is a list of T cell receptor beta chains from one sample in a study of T cell changes during pregnancy in multiple sclerosis. The table came from immunoSEQ multiplex PCR; TCRdb's copy has only in-frame clones and leaves some out. This table holds more than 50,000 clones, roughly 90% found once. The sample consisted of peripheral blood, taken before pregnancy. The receptors originated from a female donor with multiple sclerosis, enrolled in a pregnancy study. Both conserved end residues are part of each CDR3. A D gene is named only where the DNA matches it firmly. Some rows mark clone size as missing; the rest say once, few, many or name a class of expanded clone.

J: TRBJ1-6; size: few; V: TRBV15; D: .; length: 15; CDR3: CATSRDWGGDSPLHF; DNA: TGTGCCACCAGCAGAGATTGGGGAGGCGATTCACCCCTCCACTTT
J: TRBJ1-6; size: .; V: TRBV25-1; D: .; length: 17; CDR3: CASSEGVGGARDSPLHF; DNA: TGTGCCAGCAGTGAAGGGGTCGGGGGGGCGCGGGATTCACCCCTCCACTTT
J: TRBJ2-3; size: .; V: TRBV19; D: .; length: 15; CDR3: CASSYRTGRVDTQYF; DNA: TGTGCCAGTAGTTACCGGACAGGGAGGGTGGATACGCAGTATTTT
J: TRBJ1-1; size: .; V: TRBV27; D: .; length: 12; CDR3: CASSLYGGKAFF; DNA: TGTGCCAGCAGTTTATATGGCGGGAAAGCTTTCTTT
J: TRBJ2-7; size: .; V: TRBV5-8; D: TRBD1; length: 15; CDR3: CASSLMGQTGYEQYF; DNA: TGTGCCAGCAGCTTGATGGGACAGACGGGCTACGAGCAGTACTTC
J: TRBJ2-3; size: .; V: TRBV7-7; D: .; length: 13; CDR3: CASSLTRADTQYF; DNA: TGTGCTAGCAGCTTAACGCGAGCGGATACGCAGTATTTT
J: TRBJ2-3; size: .; V: TRBV30; D: .; length: 13; CDR3: CAWERAATDTQYF; DNA: TGTGCCTGGGAGCGGGCCGCAACAGATACGCAGTATTTT
J: TRBJ2-1; size: .; V: TRBV25-1; D: TRBD2; length: 15; CDR3: CASSERLAGGNEQFF; DNA: TGTGCCAGCAGTGAAAGGCTAGCGGGGGGTAATGAGCAGTTCTTC
J: TRBJ1-2; size: .; V: TRBV9; D: .; length: 13; CDR3: CASSPRTSYGYTF; DNA: TGTGCCAGCAGCCCCAGGACATCCTATGGCTACACCTTC
J: TRBJ2-5; size: .; V: TRBV30; D: TRBD1; length: 12; CDR3: CACGHRGETQYF; DNA: TGTGCCTGTGGGCACAGGGGAGAGACCCAGTACTTC
J: TRBJ2-5; size: .; V: TRBV6-6; D: .; length: 15; CDR3: CASRIQGVNQETQYF; DNA: TGTGCCAGCAGAATACAGGGAGTAAACCAAGAGACCCAGTACTTC
J: TRBJ2-1; size: .; V: TRBV27; D: TRBD1; length: 12; CDR3: CAIRKGAGEQFF; DNA: TGTGCCATCCGAAAGGGGGCAGGTGAGCAGTTCTTC
J: TRBJ1-5; size: .; V: TRBV4-1; D: .; length: 15; CDR3: CASSQDRGYNQPQHF; DNA: TGCGCCAGCAGCCAAGACAGGGGATACAATCAGCCCCAGCATTTT
J: TRBJ2-3; size: .; V: TRBV7-9; D: .; length: 16; CDR3: CASTNGGTPITDTQYF; DNA: TGTGCCAGCACTAACGGTGGGACACCAATCACAGATACGCAGTATTTT
J: TRBJ2-7; size: .; V: TRBV10-3; D: TRBD1; length: 13; CDR3: CAIQATGDHEQYF; DNA: TGTGCCATCCAAGCGACAGGGGATCACGAGCAGTACTTC
J: TRBJ2-1; size: .; V: TRBV14; D: .; length: 13; CDR3: CASSLGIHNEQFF; DNA: TGTGCCAGCAGCCTGGGCATCCACAATGAGCAGTTCTTC
J: TRBJ2-3; size: .; V: TRBV25-1; D: .; length: 13; CDR3: CASRRTSTDTQYF; DNA: TGTGCCAGCAGGAGGACTAGCACAGATACGCAGTATTTT
J: TRBJ2-4; size: .; V: TRBV18; D: .; length: 16; CDR3: CASSPPAGEAKNIQYF; DNA: TGTGCCAGCTCACCACCGGCAGGGGAAGCCAAAAACATTCAGTACTTC
J: TRBJ2-5; size: .; V: TRBV2; D: .; length: 13; CDR3: CASSEPAGETQYF; DNA: TGTGCCAGCAGTGAACCGGCGGGAGAGACCCAGTACTTC
J: TRBJ2-2; size: .; V: TRBV4-1; D: TRBD2; length: 17; CDR3: CASSHPGLALIGGELFF; DNA: TGCGCCAGCAGCCATCCCGGACTAGCGTTGATTGGCGGGGAGCTGTTTTTT
J: TRBJ2-2; size: few; V: TRBV27; D: TRBD2; length: 18; CDR3: CASSTIDTSGGLPGELFF; DNA: TGTGCCAGCAGTACCATAGACACTAGCGGGGGGCTCCCCGGGGAGCTGTTTTTT
J: TRBJ2-7; size: .; V: TRBV19; D: .; length: 13; CDR3: CASSYGVSYEQYF; DNA: TGTGCCAGTAGCTACGGGGTCTCCTACGAGCAGTACTTC
J: TRBJ2-3; size: .; V: TRBV9; D: TRBD2; length: 16; CDR3: CASSVALAGLTDTQYF; DNA: TGTGCCAGCAGCGTAGCACTAGCGGGTCTCACAGATACGCAGTATTTT
J: TRBJ2-7; size: .; V: TRBV18; D: .; length: 18; CDR3: CASSPEAQAAALLYEQYF; DNA: TGTGCCAGCTCACCGGAGGCGCAAGCGGCCGCCCTGTTGTACGAGCAGTACTTC
J: TRBJ2-1; size: .; V: TRBV11-2; D: .; length: 15; CDR3: CASSLGGPGDNEQFF; DNA: TGTGCCAGCAGCTTAGGGGGGCCAGGGGACAATGAGCAGTTCTTC
J: TRBJ2-7; size: .; V: TRBV13; D: .; length: 15; CDR3: CASSQRQDVSYEQYF; DNA: TGTGCCAGCAGCCAACGACAGGACGTCTCCTACGAGCAGTACTTC
J: TRBJ2-3; size: .; V: TRBV5-1; D: .; length: 15; CDR3: CASSKTATGARMRYF; DNA: TGCGCCAGCAGCAAAACCGCGACGGGAGCTCGAATGCGGTATTTT
J: TRBJ1-2; size: .; V: TRBV9; D: .; length: 13; CDR3: CASSQGSHYGYTF; DNA: TGTGCCAGCAGCCAGGGCAGCCACTATGGCTACACCTTC
J: TRBJ1-2; size: .; V: TRBV5-4; D: TRBD1; length: 18; CDR3: CASSPPPAPGQGLEGYTF; DNA: TGTGCCAGCAGCCCACCTCCAGCCCCGGGACAGGGGTTGGAGGGCTACACCTTC
J: TRBJ2-7; size: .; V: TRBV11-2; D: TRBD1; length: 12; CDR3: CASSTTGGEQYF; DNA: TGTGCCAGCAGCACCACAGGGGGCGAGCAGTACTTC
J: TRBJ1-2; size: .; V: TRBV25-1; D: .; length: 15; CDR3: CASSLLTSGNYGYTF; DNA: TGTGCCAGCAGTCTCTTGACGTCAGGCAACTATGGCTACACCTTC
J: TRBJ1-6; size: .; V: TRBV13; D: .; length: 14; CDR3: CASSTRTYNSPLHF; DNA: TGTGCCAGCAGCACCCGGACATATAATTCACCCCTCCACTTT
J: TRBJ2-5; size: .; V: TRBV15; D: TRBD1; length: 15; CDR3: CATSREGQSQETQYF; DNA: TGTGCCACCAGCAGAGAGGGACAGAGCCAAGAGACCCAGTACTTC
J: TRBJ2-2; size: .; V: TRBV18; D: TRBD1; length: 15; CDR3: CASSRGQGNTGELFF; DNA: TGTGCCAGCTCACGGGGACAGGGGAATACCGGGGAGCTGTTTTTT
J: TRBJ2-1; size: .; V: TRBV9; D: .; length: 15; CDR3: CASSVVQGSYNEQFF; DNA: TGTGCCAGCAGCGTAGTACAGGGATCCTACAATGAGCAGTTCTTC
J: TRBJ2-1; size: .; V: TRBV28; D: TRBD2; length: 19; CDR3: CASSLSLAGGLRSYNEQFF; DNA: TGTGCCAGCAGTTTGTCCCTAGCGGGGGGGCTAAGGTCCTACAATGAGCAGTTCTTC
J: TRBJ2-7; size: .; V: TRBV18; D: TRBD1; length: 15; CDR3: CASSLTTGDGDEQYF; DNA: TGTGCCAGCTCACTGACCACAGGGGACGGGGACGAGCAGTACTTC
J: TRBJ1-3; size: .; V: TRBV7-2; D: TRBD1; length: 15; CDR3: CASTRGGYSGNTIYF; DNA: TGTGCCAGCACCCGAGGGGGCTACTCTGGAAACACCATATATTTT
J: TRBJ1-2; size: few; V: TRBV6-1; D: .; length: 11; CDR3: CAASGVHGYTF; DNA: TGTGCCGCCTCAGGGGTCCATGGCTACACCTTC
J: TRBJ2-1; size: .; V: TRBV2; D: TRBD1; length: 13; CDR3: CASHGQGGNEQFF; DNA: TGTGCCAGCCATGGACAGGGGGGAAATGAGCAGTTCTTC
J: TRBJ1-1; size: .; V: TRBV10-3; D: .; length: 13; CDR3: CAISGQRNTEAFF; DNA: TGTGCCATCAGTGGCCAGCGGAACACTGAAGCTTTCTTT
J: TRBJ1-5; size: few; V: TRBV2; D: TRBD1; length: 15; CDR3: CASRILQGADQPQHF; DNA: TGTGCCAGCAGGATATTACAGGGGGCGGATCAGCCCCAGCATTTT
J: TRBJ2-2; size: .; V: TRBV2; D: TRBD1; length: 15; CDR3: CASSRQGADTGELFF; DNA: TGTGCCAGCAGTCGACAGGGGGCGGACACCGGGGAGCTGTTTTTT
J: TRBJ2-7; size: .; V: TRBV5-6; D: TRBD2; length: 18; CDR3: CASSRRGLAGRGTYEQYF; DNA: TGTGCCAGCAGCCGGCGGGGACTAGCGGGGCGGGGGACCTACGAGCAGTACTTC
J: TRBJ2-7; size: .; V: TRBV7-8; D: TRBD1; length: 15; CDR3: CASSSAWTGYYEQYF; DNA: TGTGCCAGCAGCTCCGCCTGGACAGGCTACTACGAGCAGTACTTC
J: TRBJ2-3; size: .; V: TRBV5-4; D: TRBD2; length: 16; CDR3: CASSSPGLADTDTQYF; DNA: TGTGCCAGCAGTTCTCCGGGACTAGCGGACACAGATACGCAGTATTTT
J: TRBJ1-4; size: once; V: TRBV9; D: TRBD1; length: 14; CDR3: CASSQQGADEKLFF; DNA: TGTGCCAGCAGTCAGCAGGGGGCGGATGAAAAACTGTTTTTT
J: TRBJ2-7; size: .; V: TRBV11-2; D: TRBD1; length: 16; CDR3: CASSFPTGHPPNEQYF; DNA: TGTGCCAGCAGCTTTCCGACAGGGCACCCTCCTAACGAGCAGTACTTC
J: TRBJ1-2; size: .; V: TRBV2; D: .; length: 14; CDR3: CASSPRDTGYGYTF; DNA: TGTGCCAGCAGCCCTCGGGACACGGGATATGGCTACACCTTC
J: TRBJ2-1; size: .; V: TRBV30; D: TRBD2; length: 15; CDR3: CAWSVVGGSYNEQFF; DNA: TGTGCCTGGAGTGTCGTGGGAGGGTCCTACAATGAGCAGTTCTTC
J: TRBJ2-7; size: .; V: TRBV6-5; D: TRBD1; length: 14; CDR3: CASSTGQEVYEQYF; DNA: TGTGCCAGCAGTACTGGACAGGAGGTCTACGAGCAGTACTTC
J: TRBJ2-1; size: .; V: TRBV10-3; D: .; length: 12; CDR3: CATSLGGAEQFF; DNA: TGTGCCACCAGTTTAGGGGGAGCTGAGCAGTTCTTC
J: TRBJ2-2; size: .; V: TRBV29-1; D: TRBD1; length: 13; CDR3: CSVGQGAPGELFF; DNA: TGCAGCGTAGGACAGGGGGCTCCCGGGGAGCTGTTTTTT
J: TRBJ2-7; size: .; V: TRBV13; D: .; length: 17; CDR3: CASSPGPQGLDPYEQYF; DNA: TGTGCCAGCAGCCCCGGGCCCCAGGGCTTGGATCCCTACGAGCAGTACTTC